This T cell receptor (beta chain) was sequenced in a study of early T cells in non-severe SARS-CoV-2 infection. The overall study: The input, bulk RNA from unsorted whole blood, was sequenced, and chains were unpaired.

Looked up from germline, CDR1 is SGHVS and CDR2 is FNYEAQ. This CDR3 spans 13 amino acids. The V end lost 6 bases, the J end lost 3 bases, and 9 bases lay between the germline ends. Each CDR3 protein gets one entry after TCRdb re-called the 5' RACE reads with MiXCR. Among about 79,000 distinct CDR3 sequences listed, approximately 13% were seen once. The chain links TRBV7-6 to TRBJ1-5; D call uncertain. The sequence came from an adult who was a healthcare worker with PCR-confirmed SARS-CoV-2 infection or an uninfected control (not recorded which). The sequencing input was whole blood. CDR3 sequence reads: CASSHRVNQPQHF. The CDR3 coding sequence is TGTGCCAGCAGTCACAGAGTCAATCAGCCCCAGCATTTT.